This note documents a single T cell receptor (beta chain) sequence. What it recognizes is unknown. Expressed TCRB transcripts were sequenced, since all the RNA that had been isolated was reverse transcribed. An average of about 3.57 million reads was obtained for naive, central memory and regulatory T cell samples. Here immunoSEQ multiplex PCR was the method, and the copy in TCRdb shows in-frame clones only, minus some. The sample comprises approximately 170,000 clones, approximately 7.8% of which are singletons, and around 0.94% rests with the top ten. Looked up from germline, CDR1 is LGHNA and CDR2 is YSLEER. This CDR3 region has 15 residues. With 5 bases clipped from V and 7 bases from J, the junction kept 8 bases outside the gene matches. The data were taken from a study of beta chain features in type 1 diabetes. Study background: Healthy donors, compared against patients, showed similar age, gender and cell yields.

Findings of the study overall: Shortening of TCRB CDR3s, moderate but significant, appeared in all four CD4+ subsets of Type 1 diabetes patients. Reduced insertions and increased deletions marked VDJ junctions in type 1 diabetes patients.

Via the markers CD45RO/CCR7/CD25/CD127/CD95/CD27, stem cell-like memory, regulatory, central memory and naive CD4+ cells were sorted. This chain links TRBV4-3 with TRBJ2-2; 9 bases fit TRBD2. The sequencing sample was made of central memory CD4+ T cells from blood. The sequence was obtained from a woman between 35 and 50 years old with type 1 diabetes. In DNA form, the CDR3 reads TGCGCCAGCAGCGATAGCGGGAGTCACGGCGGGGAGCTGTTTTTT. This gives the protein CASSDSGSHGGELFF.